This T cell receptor (beta chain) was captured in a study of beta chain features in type 1 diabetes. General observations from the study: Shortening of TCRB CDR3s, moderate but significant, appeared in all four CD4+ subsets of Type 1 diabetes patients.

The table lists this clone with a few counts. Antigen specificity is unknown. This CDR3 has 16 amino acids. V was trimmed by 0 bases and J by 0 bases, leaving 11 bases between them. Germline CDR1 reads SGHRS; CDR2 reads YFSETQ. The whole isolated RNA underwent reverse transcription, so sequencing captured expressed TCRB transcripts. Repertoires were generated with immunoSEQ multiplex PCR, while TCRdb's copy carries only in-frame clones and drops some. This repertoire shows about 270,000 clones, roughly an eighth found once; its top ten account for less than 0.02%. The V gene is TRBV5-1, the J gene TRBJ2-3; the D gene is possibly TRBD2 (5 bases). This TCR was recovered from a man younger than 45 with type 1 diabetes. The sequenced sample consisted of naive CD4+ T cells from blood. In nucleotides, the CDR3 is TGCGCCAGCAGCTTGGGGAGGTTAGCGAGCACAGATACGCAGTATTTT. It translates to CASSLGRLASTDTQYF. The variable domain in full, with the rest retrieved from reference TRBV5-1 and TRBJ2-3, is KAGVTQTPRYLIKTRGQQVTLSCSPISGHRSVSWYQQTPGQGLQFLFEYFSETQRNKGNFPGRFSGRQFSNSRSEMNVSTLELGDSALYLCASSLGRLASTDTQYFGPGTRLTVL.